These 5 T cell receptor beta chains share one sample of origin, sequenced in a study of type 1 regulatory T cells. From the reads, TCRdb called clonotypes with MiXCR, one entry per CDR3 protein. The profile shows about 60,000 distinct CDR3 sequences, around 49% of them singletons. Their antigens remain unidentified. Input material: cultured non-Tr1 T cells, either the whole culture or a sorted T cell fraction (not recorded which). The receptors were gathered from a human donor in good health.

The table lists this clonotype with a few counts. The chain couples TRBV18 to TRBJ1-1; 12 bases are a match to TRBD1. In germline, CDR1 is KGHSH, CDR2 LQKENI. V trimming: 6 bases; J trimming: 3 bases; junction bases outside the gene matches: 5. The CDR3 extends over 15 amino acids. This chain's CDR3 is CASSGQGANYTEAFF. As DNA, the CDR3 is TGTGCCAGCTCGGGACAGGGGGCGAACTACACTGAAGCTTTCTTT.

The rearrangement joins TRBV5-1 to TRBJ2-3; TRBD2 aligns across 13 bases. V lost 4 bases to trimming and J lost 4 bases; unmatched junction nucleotides: 3. The germline V gene encodes CDR1 SGHRS and CDR2 YFSETQ. CDR3 length equals 15 residues. DNA for the CDR3: TGCGCCAGCAGCGCGGGACTAGCGGGACCAGATACGCAGTATTTT. Encoded protein: CASSAGLAGPDTQYF. The full variable domain, in which reference TRBV5-1 and TRBJ2-3 provide the parts outside the CDR3, is KAGVTQTPRYLIKTRGQQVTLSCSPISGHRSVSWYQQTPGQGLQFLFEYFSETQRNKGNFPGRFSGRQFSNSRSEMNVSTLELGDSALYLCASSAGLAGPDTQYFGPGTRLTVL.

The J gene is TRBJ1-1, the V gene TRBV20-1; D is unclear. This CDR3 has 13 residues. CDR1 is DFQATT, CDR2 SNEGSKA, per germline (reference sequence). The germline V and J ends were trimmed by 3 bases and 0 bases, with 8 bases remaining between them. CDR3 bases: TGCAGTGCTAGGAGGGAGGTGAACACTGAAGCTTTCTTT. It encodes CSARREVNTEAFF.

This rearrangement joins TRBV20-1 to TRBJ1-4, with TRBD1 matching 8 bases. CDR1 and CDR2 (germline): DFQATT, SNEGSKA (reference sequence). The CDR3 covers 16 residues. Trimming took 4 bases from V and 1 from J; bases not matched to a gene: 8. The CDR3 protein is CSAKPTQGGTNEKLFF. In nucleotides, the CDR3 is TGCAGTGCTAAACCCACACAGGGGGGAACTAATGAAAAACTGTTTTTT.

The chain uses TRBV7-2 and TRBJ1-5; TRBD1 matches 8 bases. V lost 5 bases, J lost 1 base, and 4 bases stayed unmatched. The germline CDR1 and CDR2 sequences are SGHTA and FQGNSA. This CDR3 region has 15 residues. The DNA of the CDR3 is TGTGCCAGCAGCATAGACAGGGGCAGCAATCAGCCCCAGCATTTT. The encoded protein is CASSIDRGSNQPQHF.